The 22 T cell receptor beta chains presented below share a single source sample, sequenced in a study of regulatory T cells in long-lasting Graves disease. The time point here: persistent/refractory GD, antithyroid drugs over 5 years with positive TRAb. The TCR library used RNA extracted from PBMCs. Libraries of TCR beta came from iRepertoire HTBI primers plus Arm-PCR of CDR3 regions. MiXCR, run by TCRdb on the multiplex PCR reads, gives a single entry per CDR3 protein. The data contain some 370,000 distinct CDR3 sequences, less than 25% of them singletons. Source: peripheral blood mononuclear cells (PBMCs), taken when the disease was refractory, from a patient treated with antithyroid drugs. The receptors come from a female donor with Graves disease.

This clonotype was seen ten or more times. This rearrangement joins TRBV11-1 to TRBJ2-7, with a possible D match to TRBD2 (6 bases). The length of the CDR3 is 15 residues. V lost 6 bases and J 2 bases, leaving 17 bases between the germline ends. Germline CDR1 and CDR2: SGHAT and FQDESV (reference sequence). The CDR3 bases are TGTGCCAGCAGTCTCGCAGGGCGGGGAACCTACGAGCAGTACTTC. Protein: CASSLAGRGTYEQYF.

This clonotype was counted many times. The rearrangement links TRBV29-1 to TRBJ1-1; D is possibly TRBD1 (6 bases). CDR1 and CDR2 from the germline V gene are SQVTM and ANQGSEA. CDR3 length: 16 residues. V dropped 0 bases and J dropped 0 bases, with 14 bases sitting between them. For the CDR3, the DNA is TGCAGCGTTGAAGATCTAGGACAGACATTGAACACTGAAGCTTTCTTT. This encodes CSVEDLGQTLNTEAFF.

The chain is built from TRBV4-3 and TRBJ2-7, with 7 positions matching TRBD1. The V segment lost 0 bases and the J segment 5 bases; nucleotides outside the gene matches: 10. Germline V gene sequence: CDR1 LGHNA, CDR2 YSLEER. This CDR3 has 16 residues. The CDR3 loop reads CASSQDLGQIVDEQYF. In DNA, the CDR3 is TGCGCCAGCAGCCAAGATCTGGGACAGATCGTCGACGAGCAGTACTTC.

In its sample, this clonotype was seen once. The CDR3 sequence: CASSTGQGRDTQYF. Written as DNA, the CDR3 is TGTGCCAGCAGTACCGGACAGGGGAGGGATACGCAGTATTTT. The rearrangement links TRBV27 to TRBJ2-3, with TRBD1 matching over 9 bases. The V gene end was trimmed by 5 bases and the J gene end by 6 bases; junction bases not matched to a gene: 6. The germline V gene encodes CDR1 MNHEY and CDR2 SMNVEV (reference sequence). CDR3 length equals 14 residues.

This clonotype occurred a few times. The chain carries TRBV14 and TRBJ2-7, with 9 bases fitting TRBD1. CDR1 SGHDN and CDR2 FVKESK come from the germline V gene. The ends lost 4 bases at V and 9 bases at J; junction bases unmatched: 13. The CDR3 is made up of 15 amino acids. CDR3 residues: CASSRETGGRLGQYF. In DNA form, the CDR3 reads TGTGCCAGCAGCCGAGAAACAGGGGGCCGCCTGGGGCAGTACTTC.

The chain carries TRBV20-1 and TRBJ2-3; no reliable D call. The CDR3 contains 17 residues. Germline CDR1 DFQATT, CDR2 SNEGSKA (reference sequence). V lost 3 bases to trimming and J lost 2 bases, with 21 bases between them. CDR3 coding DNA: TGCAGTGCTAGTTTCTTTAAGTGGGCGGATCTCACAGATACGCAGTATTTT. Translated, it gives CSASFFKWADLTDTQYF.

The chain combines TRBV18 with TRBJ2-7, with no clear D. The V and J ends lost 3 bases and 2 bases respectively, with 14 bases between them. This CDR3 has 15 amino acids. Germline CDR1 KGHSH, CDR2 LQKENI. DNA for the CDR3: TGTGCCAGCTCACCCAGCCAAATCCTAGCCTACGAGCAGTACTTC. As protein: CASSPSQILAYEQYF.

Many counts were recorded for this clonotype. The rearrangement joins TRBV11-1 to TRBJ1-1; D remains unclear. The germline V gene has CDR1 SGHAT and CDR2 FQDESV (reference sequence). Trimming shortened V by 3 bases and J by 6 bases, and 17 bases separated the two germline ends. The CDR3 spans 15 residues. CDR3 DNA: TGTGCCAGCAGCTTTGCCCAAGGCTCAGTCCCTGAAGCTTTCTTT. Protein product: CASSFAQGSVPEAFF.

Many counts were recorded for this clonotype. This chain links TRBV27 with TRBJ1-5, with D hard to call. CDR3 length: 14 residues. Per germline, CDR1 MNHEY and CDR2 SMNVEV (reference sequence). Trimming took off 5 bases at V and 2 bases at J, with 10 bases between the two ends. The CDR3 loop reads CASSQYGGNQPQHF. CDR3 sequence (DNA): TGTGCCAGCAGTCAGTACGGGGGCAATCAGCCCCAGCATTTT.

This clonotype has a handful of counts. The CDR3 sequence: CASMSGFVNQPQHF. CDR3 coding DNA: TGTGCCAGTATGTCGGGCTTCGTCAATCAGCCCCAGCATTTT. The chain couples TRBV19 to TRBJ1-5; D is unresolved. The germline gives CDR1 LNHDA, CDR2 SQIVND (reference sequence). The CDR3 has 14 residues. The V gene lost 7 bases and the J gene lost 3 bases, with 13 bases spanning the gap.

This clonotype was detected many times. The chain couples TRBV14 to TRBJ1-6; D is perhaps TRBD1 (5 bases). The CDR3 loop spans 14 amino acids. V was shortened by 0 bases and J by 10 bases, with 10 bases between the two germline ends. CDR1 is SGHDN, CDR2 FVKESK, per germline. CDR3 coding DNA: TGTGCCAGCAGCCAAGAGTCGGGGGTCTCACCCCTCCACTTT. It codes for CASSQESGVSPLHF.

The rearrangement uses TRBV20-1 and TRBJ1-5, with D possibly being TRBD1 (6 bases). The CDR3 length is 14 residues. CDR1 and CDR2 (germline): DFQATT, SNEGSKA (reference sequence). Trimming took off 6 bases at V and 0 bases at J, with 12 bases between the two ends. The chain's CDR3 is CSAVDRISNQPQHF. The CDR3 DNA reads as TGCAGTGCCGTAGACAGGATTAGCAATCAGCCCCAGCATTTT.

The V and J genes are TRBV29-1 and TRBJ2-7, with 8 nucleotides matching TRBD1. The CDR3 length is 13 residues. V dropped 6 bases and J dropped 0; count of bases not matched to a gene: 4. Germline-derived CDR1 and CDR2 are SQVTM and ANQGSEA. The CDR3 protein is CSVGDRSSYEQYF. In DNA, the CDR3 is TGCAGCGTGGGGGACAGGAGCTCCTACGAGCAGTACTTC.

This clonotype was counted a few times. The chain is built from TRBV20-1 and TRBJ1-2; D is undetermined. CDR1 DFQATT and CDR2 SNEGSKA come from the germline V gene (reference sequence). The ends were cut back, 0 bases at V and 7 bases at J, with 12 bases in the middle. The CDR3 has 13 residues. The CDR3 spells CSAREERNRGYTF. The CDR3 region has the DNA TGCAGTGCTAGAGAGGAGCGGAATCGTGGCTACACCTTC.

The rearrangement joins TRBV27 to TRBJ2-7, with 7 bases matching TRBD1. V lost 6 bases and J lost 5; bases outside the gene matches: 7. The CDR3 extends over 13 amino acids. Germline CDR1 MNHEY, CDR2 SMNVEV (reference sequence). The CDR3 reads CASSDRAGDEQYF. The CDR3 bases are TGTGCCAGCAGCGACAGGGCTGGCGACGAGCAGTACTTC.

This clonotype showed up many times. The chain links TRBV2 to TRBJ2-2; tentatively, D is TRBD1 or TRBD2 (5 bases each). The CDR3 is made up of 14 amino acids. Germline CDR1 reads SNHLY; CDR2 reads FYNNEI. V was trimmed by 6 bases and J by 5 bases, leaving 13 bases between them. CDR3 nucleotide sequence: TGTGCCAGCAGCGTCTGGGGGAAGACCGGGGAGCTGTTTTTT. It translates to CASSVWGKTGELFF.

This clonotype has ten or more counts. This chain joins TRBV12-3 or TRBV12-4 and TRBJ2-7; either TRBD1 or TRBD2 may fit D (5 bases each). V was clipped by 5 bases and J by 3 bases, with 20 bases between them. The CDR3 has 16 residues. CDR3 in amino acids: CASSKATETTYYEQYF. Here the CDR3 DNA reads TGTGCCAGCAGTAAAGCGACAGAGACTACCTACTACGAGCAGTACTTC.

Many counts were recorded for this clonotype. The rearrangement uses TRBV28 and TRBJ1-6; D is ambiguous. The germline V gene has CDR1 MDHEN and CDR2 SYDVKM. The CDR3 has 15 amino acids. V gave up 7 bases and J gave up 5 bases, with 15 bases separating them. CDR3 residues: CASTSPGVHNSPLHF. In DNA form, the CDR3 reads TGTGCCAGCACCAGCCCGGGCGTCCATAATTCACCCCTCCACTTT.

This clonotype came up a few times. The rearrangement joins TRBV5-1 to TRBJ2-5; no reliable D call. The CDR3 totals 16 residues. The V and J ends lost 1 base and 2 bases respectively, with 15 bases between them. Germline V gene lookup returns CDR1 SGHRS and CDR2 YFSETQ. In nucleotides, the CDR3 is TGCGCCAGCAGCTTGTATGTCGGCAGAACACAAGAGACCCAGTACTTC. It codes for CASSLYVGRTQETQYF.

The V gene is TRBV11-2, the J gene TRBJ1-1; D is uncertain. The germline gives CDR1 SGHAT, CDR2 FQNNGV. CDR3 size: 13 residues. Between the trimmed V and J ends, which lost 4 bases and 10 bases, there was a span of 16 bases. The CDR3 DNA follows: TGTGCCAGCAGCTCAGGCATAGTTATCGGAGCTTTCTTT. It translates to CASSSGIVIGAFF.

The chain uses TRBV28 and TRBJ1-4, with D hard to call. The ends were cut back, 6 bases at V and 8 bases at J, with 10 bases in the middle. Looked up from germline, CDR1 is MDHEN and CDR2 is SYDVKM. The CDR3 sequence is 12 residues long. CDR3 residues: CASRPPGEKLFF. CDR3 DNA sequence: TGTGCCAGCAGACCCCCCGGCGAAAAACTGTTTTTT. The variable domain in full, with the rest retrieved from reference TRBV28 and TRBJ1-4, is DVKVTQSSRYLVKRTGEKVFLECVQDMDHENMFWYRQDPGLGLRLIYFSYDVKMKEKGDIPEGYSVSREKKERFSLILESASTNQTSMYLCASRPPGEKLFFGSGTQLSVL.

This clonotype was found many times. The CDR3 region is CASSRPGTGFGTEAFF. In nucleotides, the CDR3 is TGTGCCAGCAGCCGTCCCGGGACAGGGTTCGGCACTGAAGCTTTCTTT. V and J are TRBV28 and TRBJ1-1; 9 nucleotides align to TRBD1. Germline CDR1 and CDR2: MDHEN and SYDVKM. This CDR3 contains 16 residues. Trimming cost V 6 bases and J 4 bases; bases outside gene matches: 12.